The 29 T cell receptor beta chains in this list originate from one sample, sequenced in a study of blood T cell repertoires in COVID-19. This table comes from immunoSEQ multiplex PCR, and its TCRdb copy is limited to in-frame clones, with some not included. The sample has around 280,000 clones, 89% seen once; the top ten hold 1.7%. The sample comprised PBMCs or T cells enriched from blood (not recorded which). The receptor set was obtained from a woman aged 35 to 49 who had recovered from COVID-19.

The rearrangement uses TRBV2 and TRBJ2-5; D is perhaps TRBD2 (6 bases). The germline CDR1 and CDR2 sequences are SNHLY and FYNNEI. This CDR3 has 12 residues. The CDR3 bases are TGTGCGGGGGGACGACACCAAGAGACCCAGTACTTC. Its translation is CAGGRHQETQYF.

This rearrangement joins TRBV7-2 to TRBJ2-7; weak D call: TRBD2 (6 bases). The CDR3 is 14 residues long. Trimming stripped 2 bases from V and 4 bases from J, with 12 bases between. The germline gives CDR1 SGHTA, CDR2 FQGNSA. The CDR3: CASSLYGGTYEQYF. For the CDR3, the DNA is TGTGCCAGCAGCTTATACGGGGGTACGTACGAGCAGTACTTC.

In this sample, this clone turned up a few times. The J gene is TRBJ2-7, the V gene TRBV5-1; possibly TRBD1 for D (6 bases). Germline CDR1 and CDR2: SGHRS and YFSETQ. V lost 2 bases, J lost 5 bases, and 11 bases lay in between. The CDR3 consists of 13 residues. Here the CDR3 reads CASSFADRHEQYF. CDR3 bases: TGCGCCAGCAGCTTCGCCGACAGGCACGAGCAGTACTTC.

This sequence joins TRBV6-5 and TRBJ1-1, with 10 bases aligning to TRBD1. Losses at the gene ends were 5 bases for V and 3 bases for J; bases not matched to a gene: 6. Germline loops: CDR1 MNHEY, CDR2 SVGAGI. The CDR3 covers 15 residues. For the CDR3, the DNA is TGTGCCAGCAGTACCATAGGACAGGGGGACACTGAAGCTTTCTTT. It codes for CASSTIGQGDTEAFF.

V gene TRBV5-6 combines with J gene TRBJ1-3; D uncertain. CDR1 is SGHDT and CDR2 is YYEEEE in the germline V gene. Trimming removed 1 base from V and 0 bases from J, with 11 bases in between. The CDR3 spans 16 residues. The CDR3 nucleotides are TGTGCCAGCAGCTTGCCAGGCTTTCGCTCTGGAAACACCATATATTTT. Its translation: CASSLPGFRSGNTIYF.

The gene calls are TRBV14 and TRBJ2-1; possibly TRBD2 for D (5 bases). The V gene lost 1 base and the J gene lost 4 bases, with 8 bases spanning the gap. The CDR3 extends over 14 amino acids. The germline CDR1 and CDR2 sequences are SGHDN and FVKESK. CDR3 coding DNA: TGTGCCAGCAGCCAAGTAGGGAGTTACAATGAGCAGTTCTTC. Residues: CASSQVGSYNEQFF.

The CDR3 is CASSWTSGGAHEQYF. The DNA for the CDR3 is TGCGCCAGCAGCTGGACTAGCGGGGGGGCCCACGAGCAGTACTTC. The gene calls are TRBV5-1 and TRBJ2-7; 15 bases match TRBD2. The CDR3 totals 15 residues. Germline CDR1 SGHRS, CDR2 YFSETQ. V lost 3 bases to trimming and J lost 5 bases; unmatched junction nucleotides: 3.

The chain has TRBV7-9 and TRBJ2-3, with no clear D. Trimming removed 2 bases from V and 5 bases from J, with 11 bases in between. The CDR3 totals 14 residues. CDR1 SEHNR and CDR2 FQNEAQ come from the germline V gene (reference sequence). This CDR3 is CASSLHTSGDTQYF. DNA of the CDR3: TGTGCCAGCAGCTTACACACTTCGGGAGATACGCAGTATTTT. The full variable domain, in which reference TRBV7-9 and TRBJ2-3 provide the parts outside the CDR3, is DTGVSQNPRHKITKRGQNVTFRCDPISEHNRLYWYRQTLGQGPEFLTYFQNEAQLEKSRLLSDRFSAERPKGSFSTLEIQRTEQGDSAMYLCASSLHTSGDTQYFGPGTRLTVL.

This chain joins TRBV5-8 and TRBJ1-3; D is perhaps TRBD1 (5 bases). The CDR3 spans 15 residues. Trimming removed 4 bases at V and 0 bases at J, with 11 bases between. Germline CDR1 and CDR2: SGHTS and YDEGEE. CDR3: CASSAGRLSGNTIYF. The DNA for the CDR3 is TGTGCCAGCAGCGCGGGACGCCTCTCTGGAAACACCATATATTTT.

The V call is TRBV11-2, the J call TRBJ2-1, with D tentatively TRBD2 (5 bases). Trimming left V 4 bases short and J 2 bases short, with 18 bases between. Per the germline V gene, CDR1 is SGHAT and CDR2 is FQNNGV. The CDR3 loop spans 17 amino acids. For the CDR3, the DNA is TGTGCCAGCAGCTCACTGGCTCTCCGGGGAACCTACAATGAGCAGTTCTTC. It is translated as CASSSLALRGTYNEQFF.

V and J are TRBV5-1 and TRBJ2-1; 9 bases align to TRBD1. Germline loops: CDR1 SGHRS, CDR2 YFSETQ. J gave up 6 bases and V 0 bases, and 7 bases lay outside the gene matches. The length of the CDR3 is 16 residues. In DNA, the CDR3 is TGCGCCAGCAGCTTGGGCGGGACAGGGCCCACCAATGAGCAGTTCTTC. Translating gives CASSLGGTGPTNEQFF. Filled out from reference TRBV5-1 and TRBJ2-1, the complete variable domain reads KAGVTQTPRYLIKTRGQQVTLSCSPISGHRSVSWYQQTPGQGLQFLFEYFSETQRNKGNFPGRFSGRQFSNSRSEMNVSTLELGDSALYLCASSLGGTGPTNEQFFGPGTRLTVL.

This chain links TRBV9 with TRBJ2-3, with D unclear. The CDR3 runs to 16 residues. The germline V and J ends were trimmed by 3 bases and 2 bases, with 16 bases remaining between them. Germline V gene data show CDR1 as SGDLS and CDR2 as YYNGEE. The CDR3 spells CASSAQMAHYTDTQYF. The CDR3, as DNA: TGTGCCAGCAGCGCTCAGATGGCCCATTACACAGATACGCAGTATTTT. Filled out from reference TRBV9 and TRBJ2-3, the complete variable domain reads DSGVTQTPKHLITATGQRVTLRCSPRSGDLSVYWYQQSLDQGLQFLIQYYNGEERAKGNILERFSAQQFPDLHSELNLSSLELGDSALYFCASSAQMAHYTDTQYFGPGTRLTVL.

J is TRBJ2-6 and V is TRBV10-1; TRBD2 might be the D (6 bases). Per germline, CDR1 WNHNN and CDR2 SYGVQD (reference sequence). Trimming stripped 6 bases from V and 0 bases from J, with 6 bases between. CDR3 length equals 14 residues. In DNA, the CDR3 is TGCGCCAGCAGCGGGGGCTCTGGGGCCAACGTCCTGACTTTC. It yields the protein CASSGGSGANVLTF.

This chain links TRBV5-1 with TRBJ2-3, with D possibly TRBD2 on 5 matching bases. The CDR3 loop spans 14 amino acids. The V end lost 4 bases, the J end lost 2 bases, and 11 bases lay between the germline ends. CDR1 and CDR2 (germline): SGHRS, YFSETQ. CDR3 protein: CASSLRGDTDTQYF. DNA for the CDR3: TGCGCCAGCAGCCTTCGGGGAGACACAGATACGCAGTATTTT. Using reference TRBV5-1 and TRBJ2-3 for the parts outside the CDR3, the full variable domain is KAGVTQTPRYLIKTRGQQVTLSCSPISGHRSVSWYQQTPGQGLQFLFEYFSETQRNKGNFPGRFSGRQFSNSRSEMNVSTLELGDSALYLCASSLRGDTDTQYFGPGTRLTVL.

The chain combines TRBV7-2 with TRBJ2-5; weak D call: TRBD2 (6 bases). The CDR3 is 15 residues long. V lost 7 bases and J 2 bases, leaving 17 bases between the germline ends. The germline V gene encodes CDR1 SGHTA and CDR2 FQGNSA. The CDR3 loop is CASTSFRGRQETQYF. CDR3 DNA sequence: TGTGCCAGCACCTCATTCCGGGGGAGGCAAGAGACCCAGTACTTC.

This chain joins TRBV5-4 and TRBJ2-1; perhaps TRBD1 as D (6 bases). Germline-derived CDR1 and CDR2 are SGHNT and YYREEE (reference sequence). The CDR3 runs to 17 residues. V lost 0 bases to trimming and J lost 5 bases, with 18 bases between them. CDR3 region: CASSLGGGTKGNNEQFF. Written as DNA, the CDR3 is TGTGCCAGCAGCTTGGGAGGGGGTACTAAGGGGAACAATGAGCAGTTCTTC. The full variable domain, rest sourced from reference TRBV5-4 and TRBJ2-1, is ETGVTQSPTHLIKTRGQQVTLRCSSQSGHNTVSWYQQALGQGPQFIFQYYREEENGRGNFPPRFSGLQFPNYSSELNVNALELDDSALYLCASSLGGGTKGNNEQFFGPGTRLTVL.

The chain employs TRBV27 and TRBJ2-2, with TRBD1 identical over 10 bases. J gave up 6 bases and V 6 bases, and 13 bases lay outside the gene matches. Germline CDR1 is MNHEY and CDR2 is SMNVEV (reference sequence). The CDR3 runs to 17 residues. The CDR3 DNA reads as TGTGCCAGCAGCCAGGGACAGGGGCTAATGTTGGCCGGGGAGCTGTTTTTT. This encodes CASSQGQGLMLAGELFF.

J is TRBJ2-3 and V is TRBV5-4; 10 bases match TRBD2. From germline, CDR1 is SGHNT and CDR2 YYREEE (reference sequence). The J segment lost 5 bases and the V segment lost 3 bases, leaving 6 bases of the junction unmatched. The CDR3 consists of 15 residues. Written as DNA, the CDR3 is TGTGCCAGCAGCTGGCTAGCGGGGGAGGGAGATACGCAGTATTTT. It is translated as CASSWLAGEGDTQYF.

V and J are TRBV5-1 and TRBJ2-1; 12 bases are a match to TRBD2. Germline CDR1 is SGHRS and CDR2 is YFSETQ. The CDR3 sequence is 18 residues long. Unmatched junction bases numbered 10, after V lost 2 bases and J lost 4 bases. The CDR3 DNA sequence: TGCGCCAGCAGCTTCGGACTAGCGGGATCAACCCTGTACAATGAGCAGTTCTTC. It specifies CASSFGLAGSTLYNEQFF.

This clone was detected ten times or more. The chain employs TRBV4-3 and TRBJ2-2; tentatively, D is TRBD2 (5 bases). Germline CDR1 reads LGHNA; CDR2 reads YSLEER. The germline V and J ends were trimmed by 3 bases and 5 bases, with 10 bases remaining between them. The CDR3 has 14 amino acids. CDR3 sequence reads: CASSHLTGTGELFF. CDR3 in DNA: TGCGCCAGCAGCCATTTGACGGGGACCGGGGAGCTGTTTTTT.

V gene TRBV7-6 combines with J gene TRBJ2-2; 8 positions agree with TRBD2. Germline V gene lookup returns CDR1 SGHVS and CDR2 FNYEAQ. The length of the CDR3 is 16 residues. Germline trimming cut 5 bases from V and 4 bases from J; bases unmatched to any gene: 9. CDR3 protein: CASSRDSGSGTGELFF. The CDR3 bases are TGTGCCAGCAGCCGTGACAGCGGGAGCGGCACCGGGGAGCTGTTTTTT.

CDR3 sequence: CASSVGSGTGVYEQYF. In DNA form, the CDR3 reads TGTGCCAGCAGCGTAGGATCCGGGACAGGCGTGTACGAGCAGTACTTC. The chain couples TRBV9 to TRBJ2-7, with 8 nucleotides matching TRBD1. The length of the CDR3 is 16 residues. CDR1 and CDR2 from the germline V gene are SGDLS and YYNGEE. V dropped 0 bases and J dropped 4; count of bases not matched to a gene: 9. Variable domain in full (rest from reference TRBV9 and TRBJ2-7): DSGVTQTPKHLITATGQRVTLRCSPRSGDLSVYWYQQSLDQGLQFLIQYYNGEERAKGNILERFSAQQFPDLHSELNLSSLELGDSALYFCASSVGSGTGVYEQYFGPGTRLTVT.

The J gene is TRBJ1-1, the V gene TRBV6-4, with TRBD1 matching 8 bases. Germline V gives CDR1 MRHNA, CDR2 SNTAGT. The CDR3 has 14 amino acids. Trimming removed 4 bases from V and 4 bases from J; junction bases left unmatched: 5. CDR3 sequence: CASSVTGGGTEAFF. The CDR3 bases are TGTGCCAGCAGTGTCACAGGGGGGGGCACTGAAGCTTTCTTT.

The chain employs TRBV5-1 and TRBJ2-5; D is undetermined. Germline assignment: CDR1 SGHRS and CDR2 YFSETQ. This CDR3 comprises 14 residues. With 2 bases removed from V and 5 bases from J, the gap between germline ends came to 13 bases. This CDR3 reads CASSLYSNWETQYF. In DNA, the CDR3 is TGCGCCAGCAGCTTATACAGTAATTGGGAGACCCAGTACTTC.

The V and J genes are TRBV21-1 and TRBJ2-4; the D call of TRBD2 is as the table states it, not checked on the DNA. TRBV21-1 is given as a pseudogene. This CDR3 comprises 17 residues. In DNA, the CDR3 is TGTGCCAGCAGCAGGACTAAGCGGGAGGTAGCCAAAAACATTCAGTACTTC. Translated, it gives CASSRTKREVAKNIQYF.

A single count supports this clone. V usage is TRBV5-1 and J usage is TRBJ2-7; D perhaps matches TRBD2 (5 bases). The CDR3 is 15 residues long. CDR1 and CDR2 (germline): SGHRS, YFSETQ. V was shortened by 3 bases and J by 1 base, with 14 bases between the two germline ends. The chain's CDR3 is CASSWAAPGSYEQYF. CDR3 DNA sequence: TGCGCCAGCAGCTGGGCAGCGCCGGGGTCCTACGAGCAGTACTTC.

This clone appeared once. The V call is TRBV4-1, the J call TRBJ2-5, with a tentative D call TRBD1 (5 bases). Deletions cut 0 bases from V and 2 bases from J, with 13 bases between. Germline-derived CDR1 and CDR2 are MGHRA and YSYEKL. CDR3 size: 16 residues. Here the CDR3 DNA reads TGCGCCAGCAGCCAAGAAGGCAGGGCGTTACAAGAGACCCAGTACTTC. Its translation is CASSQEGRALQETQYF.

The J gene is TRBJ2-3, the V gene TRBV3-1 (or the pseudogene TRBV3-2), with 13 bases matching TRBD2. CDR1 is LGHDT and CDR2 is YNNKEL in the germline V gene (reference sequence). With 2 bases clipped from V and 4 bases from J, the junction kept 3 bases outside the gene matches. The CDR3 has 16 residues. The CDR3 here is CASSQPLAGGPDTQYF. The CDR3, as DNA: TGTGCCAGCAGCCAACCACTAGCGGGAGGGCCAGATACGCAGTATTTT.

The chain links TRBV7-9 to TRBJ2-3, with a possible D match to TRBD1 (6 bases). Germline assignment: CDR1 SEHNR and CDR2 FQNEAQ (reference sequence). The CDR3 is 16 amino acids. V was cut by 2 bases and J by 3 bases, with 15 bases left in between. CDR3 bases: TGTGCCAGCAGCTTATCCAGGGGAAGAGGAACAGATACGCAGTATTTT. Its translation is CASSLSRGRGTDTQYF.